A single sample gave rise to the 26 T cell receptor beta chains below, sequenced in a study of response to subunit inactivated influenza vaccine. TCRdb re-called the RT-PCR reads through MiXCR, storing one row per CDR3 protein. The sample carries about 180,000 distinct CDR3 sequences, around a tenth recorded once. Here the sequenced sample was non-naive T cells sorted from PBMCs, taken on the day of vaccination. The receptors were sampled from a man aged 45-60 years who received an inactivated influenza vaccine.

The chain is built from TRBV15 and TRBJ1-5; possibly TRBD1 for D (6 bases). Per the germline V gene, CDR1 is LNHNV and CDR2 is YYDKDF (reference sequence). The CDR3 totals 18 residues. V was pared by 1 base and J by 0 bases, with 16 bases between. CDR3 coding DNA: TGTGCCACCAGCAGAGGTGGAGGGGGACGCTATAGCAATCAGCCCCAGCATTTT. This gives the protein CATSRGGGGRYSNQPQHF. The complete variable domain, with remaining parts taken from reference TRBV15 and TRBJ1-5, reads DAMVIQNPRYQVTQFGKPVTLSCSQTLNHNVMYWYQQKSSQAPKLLFHYYDKDFNNEADTPDNFQSRRPNTSFCFLDIRSPGLGDTAMYLCATSRGGGGRYSNQPQHFGDGTRLSIL.

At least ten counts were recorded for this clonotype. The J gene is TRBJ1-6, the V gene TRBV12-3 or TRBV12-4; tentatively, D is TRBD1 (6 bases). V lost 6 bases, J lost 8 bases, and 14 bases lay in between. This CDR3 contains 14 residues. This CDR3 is CASRKDSSYSPLHF. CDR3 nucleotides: TGTGCCAGCAGGAAGGACAGCAGTTATTCACCCCTCCACTTT.

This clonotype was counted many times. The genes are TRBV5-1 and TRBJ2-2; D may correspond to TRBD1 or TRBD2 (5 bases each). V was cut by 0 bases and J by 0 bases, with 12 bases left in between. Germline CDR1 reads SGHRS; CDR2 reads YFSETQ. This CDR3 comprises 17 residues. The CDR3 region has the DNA TGCGCCAGCAGCTTGGGACCGGGACGGACGAACACCGGGGAGCTGTTTTTT. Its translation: CASSLGPGRTNTGELFF.

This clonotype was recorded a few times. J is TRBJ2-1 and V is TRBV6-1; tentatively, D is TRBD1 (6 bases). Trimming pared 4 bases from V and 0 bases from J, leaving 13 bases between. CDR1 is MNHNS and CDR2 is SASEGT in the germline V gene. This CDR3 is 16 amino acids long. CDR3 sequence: CASSGLTGSSYNEQFF. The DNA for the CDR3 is TGTGCCAGCAGTGGATTGACAGGTAGCTCCTACAATGAGCAGTTCTTC.

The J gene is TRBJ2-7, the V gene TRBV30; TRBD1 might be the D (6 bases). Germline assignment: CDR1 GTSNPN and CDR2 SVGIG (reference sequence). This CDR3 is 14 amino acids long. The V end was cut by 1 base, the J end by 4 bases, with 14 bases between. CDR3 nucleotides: TGTGCCTGGAGTGCACAGGGTCCTTCTTACGAGCAGTACTTC. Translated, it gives CAWSAQGPSYEQYF.

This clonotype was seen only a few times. The CDR3 loop reads CASSATGTQGIQYF. DNA of the CDR3: TGTGCCAGCAGTGCCACCGGGACCCAAGGCATTCAGTACTTC. The rearrangement links TRBV6-1 to TRBJ2-4; D assignment may be TRBD1 or TRBD2 (5 bases each). This CDR3 is 14 amino acids long. Trimming shortened V by 4 bases and J by 9 bases, and 16 bases separated the two germline ends. From germline, CDR1 is MNHNS and CDR2 SASEGT.

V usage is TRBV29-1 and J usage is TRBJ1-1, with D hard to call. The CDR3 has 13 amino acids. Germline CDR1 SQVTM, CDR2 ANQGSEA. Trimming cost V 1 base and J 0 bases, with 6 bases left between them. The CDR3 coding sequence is TGCAGCGTTGAAGTTGAGCTGAACACTGAAGCTTTCTTT. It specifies CSVEVELNTEAFF.

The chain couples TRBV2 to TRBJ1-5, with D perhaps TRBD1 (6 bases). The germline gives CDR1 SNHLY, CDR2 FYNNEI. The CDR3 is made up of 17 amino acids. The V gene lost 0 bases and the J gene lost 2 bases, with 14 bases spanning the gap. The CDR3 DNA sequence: TGTGCCAGCAGTGAAGCTCGGGGGGGCACCCGCAATCAGCCCCAGCATTTT. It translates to CASSEARGGTRNQPQHF.

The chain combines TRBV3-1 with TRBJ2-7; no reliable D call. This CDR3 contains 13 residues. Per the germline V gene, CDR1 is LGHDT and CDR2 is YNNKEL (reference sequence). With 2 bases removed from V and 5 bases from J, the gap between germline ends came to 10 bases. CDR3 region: CASSQRLRDEQYF. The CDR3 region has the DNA TGTGCCAGCAGCCAAAGACTCCGGGACGAGCAGTACTTC.

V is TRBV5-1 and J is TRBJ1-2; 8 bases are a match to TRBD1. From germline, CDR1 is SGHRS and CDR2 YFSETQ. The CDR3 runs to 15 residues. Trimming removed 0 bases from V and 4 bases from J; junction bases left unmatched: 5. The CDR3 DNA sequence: TGCGCCAGCAGCTTGGATGGACAGGGCTTCTATGGCTACACCTTC. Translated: CASSLDGQGFYGYTF. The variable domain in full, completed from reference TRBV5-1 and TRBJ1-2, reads KAGVTQTPRYLIKTRGQQVTLSCSPISGHRSVSWYQQTPGQGLQFLFEYFSETQRNKGNFPGRFSGRQFSNSRSEMNVSTLELGDSALYLCASSLDGQGFYGYTFGSGTRLTVV.

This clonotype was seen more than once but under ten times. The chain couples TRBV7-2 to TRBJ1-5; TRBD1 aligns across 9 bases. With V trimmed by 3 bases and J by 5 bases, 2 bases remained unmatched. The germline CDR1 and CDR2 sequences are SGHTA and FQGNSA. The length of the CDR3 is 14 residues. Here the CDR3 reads CASSLRQGDQPQHF. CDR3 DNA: TGTGCCAGCAGCTTGAGACAGGGGGATCAGCCCCAGCATTTT.

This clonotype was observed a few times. CDR3 bases: TGTGCCAGCACCCGAGGTGGCCAAAGCTCTGGAAACACCATATATTTT. Its translation is CASTRGGQSSGNTIYF. The V gene is TRBV12-3 or TRBV12-4, the J gene TRBJ1-3; D remains unclear. Trimming pared 7 bases from V and 0 bases from J, leaving 16 bases between. The CDR3 sequence is 16 residues long.

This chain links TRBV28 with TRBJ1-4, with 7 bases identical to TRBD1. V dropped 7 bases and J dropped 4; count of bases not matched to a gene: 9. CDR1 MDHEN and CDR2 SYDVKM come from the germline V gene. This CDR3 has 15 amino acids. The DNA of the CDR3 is TGTGCCAGCACCAAAGCGACAGGGAGTAATGAAAAACTGTTTTTT. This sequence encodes CASTKATGSNEKLFF.

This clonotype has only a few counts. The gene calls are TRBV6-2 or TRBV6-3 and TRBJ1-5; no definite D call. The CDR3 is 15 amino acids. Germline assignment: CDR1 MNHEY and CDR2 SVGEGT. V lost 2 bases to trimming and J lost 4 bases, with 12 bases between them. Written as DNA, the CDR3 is TGTGCCAGCAGTTACCACACGGGTGGGAATCAGCCCCAGCATTTT. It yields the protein CASSYHTGGNQPQHF.

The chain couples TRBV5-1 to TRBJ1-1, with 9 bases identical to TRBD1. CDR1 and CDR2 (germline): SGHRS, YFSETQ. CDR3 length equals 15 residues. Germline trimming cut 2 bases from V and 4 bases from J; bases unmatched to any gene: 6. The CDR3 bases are TGCGCCAGCAGCTTAGGGACAGGGCTTTCCACTGAAGCTTTCTTT. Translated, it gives CASSLGTGLSTEAFF.

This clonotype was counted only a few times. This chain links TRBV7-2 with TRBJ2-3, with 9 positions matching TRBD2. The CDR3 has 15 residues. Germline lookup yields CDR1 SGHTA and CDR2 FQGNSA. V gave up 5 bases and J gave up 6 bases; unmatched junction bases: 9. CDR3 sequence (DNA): TGTGCCAGCAGCCTAAAAGCGGGGGGCTCGGATACGCAGTATTTT. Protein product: CASSLKAGGSDTQYF. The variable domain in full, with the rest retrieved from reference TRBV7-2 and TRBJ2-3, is GAGVSQSPSNKVTEKGKDVELRCDPISGHTALYWYRQSLGQGLEFLIYFQGNSAPDKSGLPSDRFSAERTGGSVSTLTIQRTQQEDSAVYLCASSLKAGGSDTQYFGPGTRLTVL.

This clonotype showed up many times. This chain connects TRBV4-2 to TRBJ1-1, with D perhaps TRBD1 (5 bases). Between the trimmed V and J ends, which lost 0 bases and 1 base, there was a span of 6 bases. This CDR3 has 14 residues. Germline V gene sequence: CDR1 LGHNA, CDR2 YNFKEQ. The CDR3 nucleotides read TGTGCCAGCAGCCAAGACACAGGGAACACTGAAGCTTTCTTT. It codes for CASSQDTGNTEAFF.

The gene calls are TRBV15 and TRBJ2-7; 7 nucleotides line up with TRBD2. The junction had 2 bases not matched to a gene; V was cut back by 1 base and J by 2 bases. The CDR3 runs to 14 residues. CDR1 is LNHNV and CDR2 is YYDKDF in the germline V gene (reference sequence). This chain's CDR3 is CATSRGAGPYEQYF. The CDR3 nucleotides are TGTGCCACCAGCAGAGGAGCGGGGCCCTACGAGCAGTACTTC.

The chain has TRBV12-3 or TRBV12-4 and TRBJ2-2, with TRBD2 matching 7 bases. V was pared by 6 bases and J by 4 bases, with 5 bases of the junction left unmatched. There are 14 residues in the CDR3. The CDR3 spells CASRVTGGTGELFF. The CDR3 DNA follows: TGTGCCAGCAGAGTGACGGGGGGCACCGGGGAGCTGTTTTTT.

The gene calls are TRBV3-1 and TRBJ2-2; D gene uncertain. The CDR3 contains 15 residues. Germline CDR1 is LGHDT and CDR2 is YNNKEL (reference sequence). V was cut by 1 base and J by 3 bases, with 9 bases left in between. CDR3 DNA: TGTGCCAGCAGCCAAGTTATGGTTGACACCGGGGAGCTGTTTTTT. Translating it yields CASSQVMVDTGELFF.

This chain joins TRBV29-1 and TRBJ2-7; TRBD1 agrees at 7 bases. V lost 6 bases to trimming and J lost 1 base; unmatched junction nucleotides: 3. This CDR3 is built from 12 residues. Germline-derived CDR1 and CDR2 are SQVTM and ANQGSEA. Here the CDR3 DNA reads TGCAGCGTCGGGACAGCTTCCTACGAGCAGTACTTC. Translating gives CSVGTASYEQYF.

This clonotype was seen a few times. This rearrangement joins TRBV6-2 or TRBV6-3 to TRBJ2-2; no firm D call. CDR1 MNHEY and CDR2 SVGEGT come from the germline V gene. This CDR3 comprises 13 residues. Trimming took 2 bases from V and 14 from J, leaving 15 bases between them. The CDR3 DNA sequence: TGTGCCAGCAGTTACCCCCCTACTACTCGTCTGTTTTTT. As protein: CASSYPPTTRLFF.

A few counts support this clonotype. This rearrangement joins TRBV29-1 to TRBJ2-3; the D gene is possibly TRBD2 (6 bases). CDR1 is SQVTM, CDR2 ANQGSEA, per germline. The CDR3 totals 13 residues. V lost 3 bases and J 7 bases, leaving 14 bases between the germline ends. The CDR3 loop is CSVDRLGGNTQYF. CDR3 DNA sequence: TGCAGCGTTGATCGTCTCGGGGGTAATACGCAGTATTTT.

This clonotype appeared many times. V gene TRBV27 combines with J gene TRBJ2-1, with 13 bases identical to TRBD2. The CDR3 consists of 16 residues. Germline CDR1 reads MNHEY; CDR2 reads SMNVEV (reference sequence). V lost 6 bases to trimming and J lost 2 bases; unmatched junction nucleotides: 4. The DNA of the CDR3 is TGTGCCAGCAGCACTGGGACTAGCGGGGCCTACAATGAGCAGTTCTTC. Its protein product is CASSTGTSGAYNEQFF.

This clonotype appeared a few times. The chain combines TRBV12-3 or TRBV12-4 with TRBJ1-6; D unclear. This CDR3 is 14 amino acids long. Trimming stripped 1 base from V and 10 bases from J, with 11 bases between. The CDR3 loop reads CASSLVGSGSPLHF. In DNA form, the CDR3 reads TGTGCCAGCAGTTTAGTGGGGAGCGGCTCACCCCTCCACTTT.

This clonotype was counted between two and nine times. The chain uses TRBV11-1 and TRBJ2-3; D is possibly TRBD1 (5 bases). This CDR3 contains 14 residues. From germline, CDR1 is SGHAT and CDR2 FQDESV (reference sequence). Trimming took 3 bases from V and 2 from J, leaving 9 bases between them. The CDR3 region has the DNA TGTGCCAGCAGCTTCGGACACCACACAGATACGCAGTATTTT. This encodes CASSFGHHTDTQYF.